The source of this T cell receptor beta chain is a study of T cells in Graves' hyperthyroidism and ophthalmopathy. As for this clonotype: No antigen is known for it.

Absent ophthalmopathy progression within 18 months defined stable Graves' hyperthyroidism. Study outcomes and limitations: Most thyroid-expanded clonotypes above 0.001 were also found in blood.

Between the trimmed V and J ends, which lost 0 bases and 0 bases, there was a span of 7 bases. The CDR3 runs to 15 residues. CDR1 SGHTA and CDR2 FQGTGA come from the germline V gene. RNA transcripts were the template for amplifying TCR beta CDR3 regions. The HTBI primer set was used in a first-round RT-PCR of the TCR CDR3. TCRdb used MiXCR to reprocess the multiplex PCR reads, holding one entry per CDR3 protein. There are more than 150,000 distinct CDR3 sequences in the sample; 17% occur only once, and around 27% lies in the top ten. This chain uses TRBV7-3 with TRBJ2-3; a possible D gene is TRBD2 (6 bases). Input material: blood. This TCR came from a woman aged 50 to 65 with Graves' hyperthyroidism. CDR3 in amino acids: CASSLTSGSTDTQYF. CDR3 DNA sequence: TGTGCCAGCAGCTTAACCAGCGGGAGCACAGATACGCAGTATTTT.